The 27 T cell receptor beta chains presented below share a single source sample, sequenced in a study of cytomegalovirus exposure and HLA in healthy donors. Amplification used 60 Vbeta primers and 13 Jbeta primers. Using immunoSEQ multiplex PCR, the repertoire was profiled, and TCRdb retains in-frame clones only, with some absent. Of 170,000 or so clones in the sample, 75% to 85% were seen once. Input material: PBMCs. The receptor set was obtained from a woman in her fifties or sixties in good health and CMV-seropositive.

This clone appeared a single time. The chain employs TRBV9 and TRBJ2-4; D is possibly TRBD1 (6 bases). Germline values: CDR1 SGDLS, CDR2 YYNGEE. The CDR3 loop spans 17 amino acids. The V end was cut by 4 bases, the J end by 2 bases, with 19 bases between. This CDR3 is CASSQWATGASKNIQYF. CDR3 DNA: TGTGCCAGCAGCCAGTGGGCGACAGGAGCCTCCAAAAACATTCAGTACTTC.

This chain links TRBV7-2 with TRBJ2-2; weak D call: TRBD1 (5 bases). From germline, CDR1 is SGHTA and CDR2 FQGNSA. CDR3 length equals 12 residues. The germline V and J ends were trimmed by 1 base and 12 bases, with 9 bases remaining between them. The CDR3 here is CASSLGQGKLFF. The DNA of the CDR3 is TGTGCCAGCAGCTTAGGTCAGGGCAAGCTGTTTTTT.

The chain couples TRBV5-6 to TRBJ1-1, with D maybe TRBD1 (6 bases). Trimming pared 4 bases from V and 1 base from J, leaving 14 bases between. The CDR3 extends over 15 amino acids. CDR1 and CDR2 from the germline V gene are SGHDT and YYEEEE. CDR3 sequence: CASSPNAGANTEAFF. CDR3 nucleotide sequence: TGTGCCAGCAGCCCAAATGCGGGGGCGAACACTGAAGCTTTCTTT.

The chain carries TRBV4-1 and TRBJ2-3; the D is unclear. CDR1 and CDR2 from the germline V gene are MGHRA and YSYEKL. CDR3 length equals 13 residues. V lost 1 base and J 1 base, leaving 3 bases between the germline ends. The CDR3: CASSQAGTDTQYF. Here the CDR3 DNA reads TGCGCCAGCAGCCAAGCTGGCACAGATACGCAGTATTTT.

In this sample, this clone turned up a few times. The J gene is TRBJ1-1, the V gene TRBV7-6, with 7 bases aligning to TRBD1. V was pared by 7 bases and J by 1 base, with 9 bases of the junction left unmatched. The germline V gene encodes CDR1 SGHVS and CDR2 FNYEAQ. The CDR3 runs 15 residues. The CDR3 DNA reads TGTGCCAGCACCCCAACAGGGGAGCGGAACACTGAAGCTTTCTTT. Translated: CASTPTGERNTEAFF. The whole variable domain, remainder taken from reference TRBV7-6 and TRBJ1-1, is GAGVSQSPRYKVTKRGQDVALRCDPISGHVSLYWYRQALGQGPEFLTYFNYEAQQDKSGLPNDRFSAERPEGSISTLTIQRTEQRDSAMYRCASTPTGERNTEAFFGQGTRLTVV.

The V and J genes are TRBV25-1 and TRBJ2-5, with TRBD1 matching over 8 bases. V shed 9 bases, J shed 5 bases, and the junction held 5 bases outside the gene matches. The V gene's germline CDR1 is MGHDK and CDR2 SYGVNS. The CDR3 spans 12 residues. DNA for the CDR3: TGTGCCAGGACGAACAGGGGGGAGACCCAGTACTTC. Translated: CARTNRGETQYF.

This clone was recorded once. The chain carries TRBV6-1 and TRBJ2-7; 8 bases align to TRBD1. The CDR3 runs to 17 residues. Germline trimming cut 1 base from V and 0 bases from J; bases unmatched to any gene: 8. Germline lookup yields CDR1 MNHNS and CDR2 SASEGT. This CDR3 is CASSEDPDRVDSYEQYF. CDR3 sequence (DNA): TGTGCCAGCAGTGAAGACCCGGACAGGGTGGACTCCTACGAGCAGTACTTC.

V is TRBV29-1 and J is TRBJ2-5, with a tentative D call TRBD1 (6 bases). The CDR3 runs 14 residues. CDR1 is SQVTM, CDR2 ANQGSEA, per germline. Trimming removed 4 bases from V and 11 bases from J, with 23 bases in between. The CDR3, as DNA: TGCAGCGTTGCGAAACAGGGCTCCAGAAGGGAGCAGTACTTC. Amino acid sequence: CSVAKQGSRREQYF.

CDR3 coding DNA: TGTGCCAGCAGCTTACAGAGCACGGGGGGAGGTGAGACCCAGTACTTC. Translating gives CASSLQSTGGGETQYF. This chain links TRBV7-8 with TRBJ2-5; 7 nucleotides align to TRBD2. The CDR3 is 16 amino acids. Germline loops: CDR1 SGHVS, CDR2 FQNEAQ. Unmatched junction bases numbered 11, after V lost 2 bases and J lost 5 bases.

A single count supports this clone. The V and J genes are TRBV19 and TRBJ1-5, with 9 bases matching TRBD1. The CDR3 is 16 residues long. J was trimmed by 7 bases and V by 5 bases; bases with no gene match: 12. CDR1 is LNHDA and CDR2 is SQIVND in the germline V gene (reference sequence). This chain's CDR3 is CASSLRDRVAKQPQHF. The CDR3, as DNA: TGTGCCAGTAGTTTAAGGGACAGGGTGGCGAAACAGCCCCAGCATTTT.

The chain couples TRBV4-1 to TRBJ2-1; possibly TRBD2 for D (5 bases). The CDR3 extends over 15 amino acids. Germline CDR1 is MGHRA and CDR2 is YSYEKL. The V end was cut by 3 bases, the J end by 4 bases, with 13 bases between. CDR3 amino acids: CASSHPSGRYNEQFF. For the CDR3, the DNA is TGCGCCAGCAGCCATCCTAGTGGGAGATACAATGAGCAGTTCTTC.

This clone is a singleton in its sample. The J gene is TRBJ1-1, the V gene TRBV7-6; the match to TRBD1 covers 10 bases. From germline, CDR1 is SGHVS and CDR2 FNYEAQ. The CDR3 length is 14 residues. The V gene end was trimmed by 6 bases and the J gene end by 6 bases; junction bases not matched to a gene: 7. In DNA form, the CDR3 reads TGTGCCAGCAGTCCCGGGACAGGGGCGGCTGAAGCTTTCTTT. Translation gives CASSPGTGAAEAFF.

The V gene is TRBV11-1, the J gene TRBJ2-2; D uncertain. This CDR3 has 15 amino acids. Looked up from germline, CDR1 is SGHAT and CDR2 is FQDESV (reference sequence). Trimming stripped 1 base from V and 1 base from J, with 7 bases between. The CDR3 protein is CASSLVAGNTGELFF. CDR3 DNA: TGTGCCAGCAGCTTAGTGGCAGGGAACACCGGGGAGCTGTTTTTT.

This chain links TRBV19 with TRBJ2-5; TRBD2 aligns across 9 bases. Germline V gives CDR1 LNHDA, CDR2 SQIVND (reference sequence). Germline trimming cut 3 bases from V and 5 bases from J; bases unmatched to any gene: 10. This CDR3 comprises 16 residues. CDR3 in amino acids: CASSMGGAGGRETQYF. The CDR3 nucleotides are TGTGCCAGTAGTATGGGTGGGGCGGGGGGGAGGGAGACCCAGTACTTC.

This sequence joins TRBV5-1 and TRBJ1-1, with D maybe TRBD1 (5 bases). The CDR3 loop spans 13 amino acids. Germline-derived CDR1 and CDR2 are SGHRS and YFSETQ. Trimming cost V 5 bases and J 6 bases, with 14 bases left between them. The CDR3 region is CASSAQGTAEAFF. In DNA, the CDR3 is TGCGCCAGCAGTGCCCAGGGTACTGCTGAAGCTTTCTTT.

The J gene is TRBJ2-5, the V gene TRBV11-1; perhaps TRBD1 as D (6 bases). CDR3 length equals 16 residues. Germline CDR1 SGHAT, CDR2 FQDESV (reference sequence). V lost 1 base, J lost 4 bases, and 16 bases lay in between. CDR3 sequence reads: CASSLDPGGQLETQYF. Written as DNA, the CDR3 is TGTGCCAGCAGCTTAGACCCAGGCGGACAGTTAGAGACCCAGTACTTC.

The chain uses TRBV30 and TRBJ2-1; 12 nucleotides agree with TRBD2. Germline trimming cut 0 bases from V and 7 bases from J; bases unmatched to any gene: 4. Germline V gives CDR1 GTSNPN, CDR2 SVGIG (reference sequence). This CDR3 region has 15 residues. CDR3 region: CAWSVLAGGRNEQFF. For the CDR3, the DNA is TGTGCCTGGAGTGTACTAGCGGGGGGAAGGAATGAGCAGTTCTTC.

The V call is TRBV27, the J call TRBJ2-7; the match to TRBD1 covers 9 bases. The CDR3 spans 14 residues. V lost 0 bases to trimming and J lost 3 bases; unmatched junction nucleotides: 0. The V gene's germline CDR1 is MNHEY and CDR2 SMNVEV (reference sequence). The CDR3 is CASSLSTGGYEQYF. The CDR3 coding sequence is TGTGCCAGCAGTTTATCGACAGGGGGCTACGAGCAGTACTTC.

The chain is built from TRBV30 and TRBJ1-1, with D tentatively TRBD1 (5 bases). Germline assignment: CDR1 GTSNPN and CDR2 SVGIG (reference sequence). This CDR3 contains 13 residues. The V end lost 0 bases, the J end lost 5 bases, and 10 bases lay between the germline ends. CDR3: CAWSVLGGTEAFF. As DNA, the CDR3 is TGTGCCTGGAGTGTACTCGGGGGGACTGAAGCTTTCTTT.

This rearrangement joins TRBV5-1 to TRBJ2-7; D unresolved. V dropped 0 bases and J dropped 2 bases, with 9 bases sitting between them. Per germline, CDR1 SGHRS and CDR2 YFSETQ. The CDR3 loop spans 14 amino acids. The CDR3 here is CASSLDDFTYEQYF. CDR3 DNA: TGCGCCAGCAGCTTGGATGACTTCACCTACGAGCAGTACTTC. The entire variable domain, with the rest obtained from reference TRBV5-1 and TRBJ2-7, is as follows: KAGVTQTPRYLIKTRGQQVTLSCSPISGHRSVSWYQQTPGQGLQFLFEYFSETQRNKGNFPGRFSGRQFSNSRSEMNVSTLELGDSALYLCASSLDDFTYEQYFGPGTRLTVT.

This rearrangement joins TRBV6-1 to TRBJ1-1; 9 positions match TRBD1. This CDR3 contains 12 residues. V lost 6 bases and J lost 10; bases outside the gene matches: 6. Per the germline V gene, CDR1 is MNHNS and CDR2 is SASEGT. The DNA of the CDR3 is TGTGCCAGCAGGGAGTTACAGGGGGCAGCTTTCTTT. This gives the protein CASRELQGAAFF.

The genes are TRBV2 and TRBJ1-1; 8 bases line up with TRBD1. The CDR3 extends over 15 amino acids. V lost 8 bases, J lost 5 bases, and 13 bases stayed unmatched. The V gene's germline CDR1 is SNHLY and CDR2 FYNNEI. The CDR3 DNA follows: TGTGCCAGCCGGTTAGGACAGGGAATGCAGACTGAAGCTTTCTTT. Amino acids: CASRLGQGMQTEAFF.

CDR3 sequence reads: CAWGGFAEAFF. CDR3 DNA: TGTGCCTGGGGGGGGTTCGCTGAAGCTTTCTTT. The chain couples TRBV30 to TRBJ1-1; a weak D match, TRBD1 (5 bases). Per the germline V gene, CDR1 is GTSNPN and CDR2 is SVGIG (reference sequence). V was pared by 5 bases and J by 6 bases, with 10 bases between. The CDR3 extends over 11 amino acids.

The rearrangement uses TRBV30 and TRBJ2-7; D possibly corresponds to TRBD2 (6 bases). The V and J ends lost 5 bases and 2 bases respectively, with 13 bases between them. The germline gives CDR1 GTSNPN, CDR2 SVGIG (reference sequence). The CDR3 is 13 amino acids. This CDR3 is CAWARGLAYEQYF. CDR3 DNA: TGTGCCTGGGCGCGGGGCCTTGCCTACGAGCAGTACTTC.

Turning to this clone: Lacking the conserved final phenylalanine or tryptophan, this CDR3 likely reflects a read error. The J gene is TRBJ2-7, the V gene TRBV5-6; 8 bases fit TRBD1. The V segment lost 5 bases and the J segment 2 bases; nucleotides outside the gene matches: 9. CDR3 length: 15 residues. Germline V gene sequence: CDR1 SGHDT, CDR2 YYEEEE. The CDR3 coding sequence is TGTGCCAGCAGGGGCGGGACAGGTTTCACCTACGAGCAGTACTCC. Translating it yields CASRGGTGFTYEQYS.

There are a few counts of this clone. CDR3 amino acids: CATSRVRGRVNEQFF. The CDR3 DNA sequence: TGTGCCACCAGCAGAGTAAGGGGGCGGGTCAATGAGCAGTTCTTC. J is TRBJ2-1 and V is TRBV15, with 7 bases matching TRBD1. The V gene end was trimmed by 1 base and the J gene end by 6 bases; junction bases not matched to a gene: 6. The germline V gene has CDR1 LNHNV and CDR2 YYDKDF (reference sequence). The CDR3 runs to 15 residues.

The CDR3 region is CASSSTTGRAFF. CDR3 DNA sequence: TGTGCCAGCAGCTCAACGACAGGGAGAGCTTTCTTT. The gene calls are TRBV6-1 and TRBJ1-1; TRBD1 matches at 7 bases. CDR1 and CDR2 from the germline V gene are MNHNS and SASEGT. With 6 bases clipped from V and 10 bases from J, the junction kept 8 bases outside the gene matches. The CDR3 length is 12 residues.